These T cell receptor beta chains were read from a single sample in a study of human T cells and chemical hapten exposure. TCRdb re-analysed the RACE reads in MiXCR, keeping a single row per CDR3 protein. The repertoire holds tens of thousands of distinct CDR3 sequences, with 12% as singletons. The sample here was whole blood, taken in connection with sensitization to the hapten diphenylcyclopropenone (DPC). The receptor set was obtained from a woman aged 55-70 years with alopecia areata. Some clones in this sample may be carry-over from other donors' samples. The CDR3 runs from the conserved cysteine through the conserved F or W. D genes are given only for firm matches. Clone size, where shown, is once, few, many, or a class for clones that have expanded.

v_gene	d_gene	j_gene	abundance	CDR3aa	CDR3nt
TRBV7-8	TRBD1	TRBJ2-7	-	CASSNPDRGGEQYF	TGTGCCAGCAGCAACCCGGACAGGGGAGGCGAGCAGTACTTC
TRBV5-1	-	TRBJ2-7	few	CASSPGTPYEQYF	TGCGCCAGCAGCCCCGGGACTCCCTACGAGCAGTACTTC
TRBV9	-	TRBJ2-2	once	CASSGGTGYTGELFF	TGTGCCAGCAGCGGGGGGACCGGGTACACCGGGGAGCTGTTTTTT
TRBV6-5	TRBD1	TRBJ1-1	-	CASNRGRNTEAFF	TGTGCCAGCAACAGGGGAAGGAACACTGAAGCTTTCTTT
TRBV7-8	-	TRBJ1-1	-	CASSLIGGPRENTEAFF	TGTGCCAGCAGCTTGATCGGGGGGCCCCGAGAGAACACTGAAGCTTTCTTT
TRBV18	-	TRBJ1-3	many	CASSPDRYSGNTIYF	TGTGCCAGCTCACCGGACCGTTACTCTGGAAACACCATATATTTT
TRBV27	-	TRBJ2-3	many	CASSLVLSGTDTQYF	TGTGCCAGCAGTTTGGTCCTCAGCGGCACAGATACGCAGTATTTT
TRBV2	-	TRBJ1-2	many	CASSESQIGTF	TGTGCCAGCAGTGAGAGCCAGATAGGGACCTTC
TRBV2	TRBD1	TRBJ2-7	many	CASTRDRSLYEQYF	TGTGCCAGCACGCGGGACAGGTCCCTCTACGAGCAGTACTTC
TRBV6-6	-	TRBJ2-6	many	CASSPPVRAGANVLTF	TGTGCCAGCAGCCCCCCGGTAAGGGCTGGGGCCAACGTCCTGACTTTC
TRBV9	-	TRBJ2-4	many	CASSVDPQGAGKNIQYF	TGTGCCAGCAGCGTAGACCCCCAAGGGGCCGGCAAAAACATTCAGTACTTC